This T cell receptor (beta chain) was observed in a study of CD8+ T cells in alopecia areata. Findings and caveats of the study: Whereas mice showed it more clearly, TCR sharing across patients was murkier, possibly because of HLA.

Turning to this clone: Its antigen remains unknown. Within the sample, other DNA sequences also encode this same CDR3.

Germline V gene lookup returns CDR1 SGHRS and CDR2 YFSETQ. The CDR3 is 15 amino acids. The junction had 3 bases not matched to a gene; V was cut back by 2 bases and J by 0 bases. From alopecia areata patients, lesional scalp punch biopsies and peripheral blood were collected. Sequencing templates came from extracted RNA that was reverse transcribed into cDNA. Sequenced by immunoSEQ multiplex PCR; TCRdb stores in-frame clones only, minus some. The sample has some 210,000 clones; about 53% are singletons. The J gene is TRBJ2-7, the V gene TRBV5-1, with 9 bases matching TRBD2. The sequence was collected from a human donor with alopecia areata. Sequenced here: CD4+ T cells sorted from blood, sampled at week 0. The CDR3 DNA reads as TGCGCCAGCAGCTTTTCGCGGGGGGGCTCCTACGAGCAGTACTTC. As protein: CASSFSRGGSYEQYF.